This entry concerns a single T cell receptor beta chain. The sample originates from a study of blood T cell repertoires in COVID-19. Study-level background: Samples came from the United States, Italy and Spain, spanning acute and convalescent COVID-19.

The CDR3 runs 18 residues. Trimming at V came to 4 bases and at J to 2 bases, leaving 12 bases not matched to a gene. Germline values: CDR1 SGHVS, CDR2 FQNEAQ. As originally analysed: From reference gene primer amplification, estimates of nucleated cell counts were derived. Only in-frame clones appear in the TCRdb table, and some are missing; sequencing was by immunoSEQ multiplex PCR. That table is the source of V, J and clone size, and D and trimming were worked out from the DNA. The profile shows about 270,000 clones, around 90% of them singletons. This TCR came from a woman between 50 and 59 years old who had recovered from COVID-19. V and J are TRBV7-8 and TRBJ1-5; TRBD1 matches 9 bases. What was sequenced was PBMCs or T cells enriched from blood (not recorded which). The DNA of the CDR3 is TGTGCCAGCAGCTCCGGGACAGGGAGGGTCGACGGCAATCAGCCCCAGCATTTT. Translating it yields CASSSGTGRVDGNQPQHF.